A single sample gave rise to the 15 T cell receptor beta chains below, sequenced in a study of T-cell memory formation after mild COVID-19. TCRdb itself ran the 5' RACE reads through MiXCR, one entry per CDR3 protein. Of 350,000 to 400,000 distinct CDR3 sequences in the sample, approximately 14% are singletons; the top ten hold approximately 20%. Material: PBMCs or a T cell subset sorted from them (not recorded which). All receptors come from a man aged 18 to 29 who had mild COVID-19 (a few samples of this study predate the infection). Cell type and time point are not known.

This clonotype was picked up many times. The chain carries TRBV7-7 and TRBJ2-2; D is unresolved. Trimming cost V 6 bases and J 0 bases, with 8 bases left between them. CDR3 length: 14 residues. CDR1 is SSHAT, CDR2 FNYEAQ, per germline (reference sequence). CDR3 bases: TGTGCCAGCAGACCCATAACGAACACCGGGGAGCTGTTTTTT. This translates into CASRPITNTGELFF.

This clonotype showed up just a few times. The chain is built from TRBV29-1 and TRBJ2-3; 8 nucleotides align to TRBD2. The trim removed 0 bases at V and 2 bases at J, leaving 7 bases unmatched. Germline V lookup: CDR1 SQVTM, CDR2 ANQGSEA. This CDR3 spans 16 amino acids. The CDR3 protein is CSVEDPLGGATDTQYF. The CDR3 DNA sequence: TGCAGCGTTGAAGATCCCCTCGGGGGGGCCACAGATACGCAGTATTTT.

This clonotype has a handful of counts. The V and J genes are TRBV6-1 and TRBJ2-1; TRBD2 aligns across 11 bases. Unmatched junction bases numbered 8, after V lost 1 base and J lost 6 bases. The CDR3 runs 17 residues. The germline gives CDR1 MNHNS, CDR2 SASEGT. This CDR3 reads CASSEGRGLAVINEQFF. In DNA form, the CDR3 reads TGTGCCAGCAGTGAAGGGAGGGGACTAGCGGTGATCAATGAGCAGTTCTTC.

A few counts support this clonotype. The V and J genes are TRBV10-3 and TRBJ2-5; 8 nucleotides align to TRBD1. The germline gives CDR1 ENHRY, CDR2 SYGVKD. The CDR3 consists of 14 residues. Unmatched junction bases numbered 13, after V lost 6 bases and J lost 10 bases. CDR3 sequence: CAISVTGTGGYQYF. The CDR3 nucleotides read TGTGCCATCAGCGTAACCGGGACAGGAGGTTACCAGTACTTC.

At least ten counts were recorded for this clonotype. The genes are TRBV12-3 or TRBV12-4 and TRBJ2-5; 7 positions match TRBD1. CDR3 length equals 14 residues. V lost 3 bases to trimming and J lost 5 bases; unmatched junction nucleotides: 6. This CDR3 reads CASSFRGLIETQYF. For the CDR3, the DNA is TGTGCCAGCAGTTTTAGGGGGCTGATTGAGACCCAGTACTTC.

This chain uses TRBV21-1 with TRBJ2-5; the table names TRBD1, a call not compared with the DNA. TRBV21-1 is flagged as a pseudogene. CDR3 length: 13 amino acids. The CDR3 protein is CASSSRRAETQYF. The CDR3 nucleotides read TGTGCCAGCAGCTCCCGGAGAGCAGAGACCCAGTACTTC.

In its sample, this clonotype was seen a few times. The V gene is TRBV7-3, the J gene TRBJ2-2; 8 bases map to TRBD2. The CDR3 spans 16 residues. V dropped 6 bases and J dropped 3; count of bases not matched to a gene: 9. The germline V gene has CDR1 SGHTA and CDR2 FQGTGA. The CDR3, as DNA: TGTGCCAGCAGACTTGAAGCGGGGGACCACACCGGGGAGCTGTTTTTT. Translated, it gives CASRLEAGDHTGELFF.

This chain joins TRBV30 and TRBJ2-3; no clear D. Trimming removed 3 bases from V and 4 bases from J, with 14 bases in between. The CDR3 runs 14 residues. Germline CDR1 GTSNPN, CDR2 SVGIG (reference sequence). The CDR3 sequence is CAWRGMRDADTQYF. In nucleotides, the CDR3 is TGTGCCTGGAGGGGGATGAGAGATGCAGATACGCAGTATTTT.

This clonotype occurred a few times. V gene TRBV4-3 combines with J gene TRBJ2-7, with a weak D call TRBD2 (6 bases). CDR3 size: 17 residues. V was pared by 0 bases and J by 1 base, with 16 bases between. The V gene's germline CDR1 is LGHNA and CDR2 YSLEER. The CDR3 spells CASSQDTGGPLSYEQYF. Here the CDR3 DNA reads TGCGCCAGCAGCCAAGATACCGGGGGTCCATTGTCCTACGAGCAGTACTTC.

The gene calls are TRBV15 and TRBJ2-7; D is unclear. The CDR3 is 14 amino acids. CDR1 and CDR2 from the germline V gene are LNHNV and YYDKDF (reference sequence). Trimming removed 0 bases at V and 7 bases at J, with 13 bases between. The CDR3 reads CATSRDQNSLEQYV. DNA for the CDR3: TGTGCCACCAGCAGAGATCAGAATTCTCTTGAGCAGTACGTC.

This clonotype has ten or more counts. The CDR3 here is CASSLTGTGGALNEQFF. In DNA, the CDR3 is TGCGCCAGCAGCTTGACCGGGACAGGGGGCGCCCTCAATGAGCAGTTCTTC. The chain carries TRBV5-1 and TRBJ2-1; 12 positions agree with TRBD1. This CDR3 spans 17 amino acids. V shed 1 base, J shed 6 bases, and the junction held 8 bases outside the gene matches. Germline V lookup: CDR1 SGHRS, CDR2 YFSETQ.

This chain joins TRBV7-2 and TRBJ2-1, with D hard to call. Germline values: CDR1 SGHTA, CDR2 FQGNSA. The V end lost 4 bases, the J end lost 4 bases, and 8 bases lay between the germline ends. The CDR3 consists of 13 residues. This CDR3 is CASSSIHYNEQFF. CDR3 nucleotides: TGTGCCAGCAGCTCGATACATTACAATGAGCAGTTCTTC.

The V and J genes are TRBV27 and TRBJ2-7; D is ambiguous. CDR1 MNHEY and CDR2 SMNVEV come from the germline V gene (reference sequence). This CDR3 region has 12 residues. Trimming cost V 3 bases and J 0 bases, with 3 bases left between them. The CDR3 coding sequence is TGTGCCAGCAGTTTCCTCTCCTACGAGCAGTACTTC. Its protein product is CASSFLSYEQYF.

This chain uses TRBV30 with TRBJ2-3; the D gene could be TRBD1 or TRBD2 (6 bases each). V lost 3 bases and J lost 4, with 14 bases in between. Looked up from germline, CDR1 is GTSNPN and CDR2 is SVGIG (reference sequence). This CDR3 spans 14 amino acids. This chain's CDR3 is CAWSRTGASDTQYF. The DNA for the CDR3 is TGTGCCTGGAGCCGGACGGGGGCGTCAGATACGCAGTATTTT.

This clonotype has only one observation. The rearrangement links TRBV12-3 or TRBV12-4 to TRBJ2-1; 7 bases map to TRBD1. The V and J ends lost 1 base and 6 bases, in that order; junction bases with no gene match: 3. This CDR3 has 14 amino acids. CDR3 in DNA: TGTGCCAGCAGTTTAGTGGCAGGGGGCAATGAGCAGTTCTTC. Residues: CASSLVAGGNEQFF.